The present entry profiles one TCR beta chain with its context. The entry originates in a study of cytomegalovirus exposure and HLA in healthy donors. As for the study in general: Of the donors genotyped, approximately 400 in all, less than 90% fell in the Caucasian-associated ancestry cluster.

The PCR was carried out with 60 Vbeta primers and 13 Jbeta primers. Generated by immunoSEQ multiplex PCR, the TCRdb table keeps only in-frame clones and is missing some. The data contain some 85,000 clones, roughly three quarters of them singletons. This CDR3 is 10 amino acids long. Germline CDR1 is DFQATT and CDR2 is SNEGSKA (reference sequence). The germline V and J ends were trimmed by 4 bases and 9 bases, with 9 bases remaining between them. The source material was PBMCs. This chain connects TRBV20-1 to TRBJ1-1; D uncertain. The TCR was taken from a man younger than 45 in good health and CMV-seronegative. This CDR3 reads CSAIWQKAFF. In nucleotides, the CDR3 is TGCAGTGCTATATGGCAGAAAGCTTTCTTT.